This T cell receptor (beta chain) came from a study of blood T cell repertoires in COVID-19. In the study overall: T cells, B-cell-depleted T cells, or PBMCs supplied cDNA or gDNA.

This clone was observed a single time. In the study's own analysis: The authors estimated nucleated cell counts from reference gene primer amplification. This table comes from immunoSEQ multiplex PCR, and its TCRdb copy is limited to in-frame clones, with some not included. V, J and clone size are those of that table, while D and trimming were read from the DNA. The data show 35,000 to 50,000 clones, with less than 85% seen just once and about 4% held by the top ten. The germline V gene has CDR1 LGHNA and CDR2 YNFKEQ. With 3 bases removed from V and 3 bases from J, the gap between germline ends came to 12 bases. The CDR3 spans 15 residues.

This chain connects TRBV4-2 to TRBJ1-5; no firm D call. Sequenced material: peripheral blood. The receptor was isolated from a woman in her 70s with acute or convalescent COVID-19. DNA of the CDR3: TGTGCCAGCAGCCAGTGGAGGACTTCCAATCAGCCCCAGCATTTT. Amino acids: CASSQWRTSNQPQHF.